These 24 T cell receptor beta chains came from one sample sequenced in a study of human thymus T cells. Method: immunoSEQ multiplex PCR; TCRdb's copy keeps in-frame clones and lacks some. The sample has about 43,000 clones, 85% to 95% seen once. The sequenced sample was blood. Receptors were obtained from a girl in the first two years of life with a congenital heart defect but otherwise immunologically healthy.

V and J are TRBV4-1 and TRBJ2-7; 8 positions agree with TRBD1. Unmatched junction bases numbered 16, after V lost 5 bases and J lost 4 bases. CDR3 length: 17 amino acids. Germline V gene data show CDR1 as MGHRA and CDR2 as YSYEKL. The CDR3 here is CASSIRTGPLRGYEQYF. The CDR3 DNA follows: TGCGCCAGCAGCATCAGGACAGGGCCCCTTCGGGGGTACGAGCAGTACTTC.

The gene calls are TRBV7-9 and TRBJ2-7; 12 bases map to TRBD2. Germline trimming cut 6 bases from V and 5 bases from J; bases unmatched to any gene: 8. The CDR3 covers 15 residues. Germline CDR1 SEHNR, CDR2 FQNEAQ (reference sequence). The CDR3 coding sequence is TGTGCCAGCAGTCCTAGACTAGCGGGAGTCCACGAGCAGTACTTC. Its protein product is CASSPRLAGVHEQYF.

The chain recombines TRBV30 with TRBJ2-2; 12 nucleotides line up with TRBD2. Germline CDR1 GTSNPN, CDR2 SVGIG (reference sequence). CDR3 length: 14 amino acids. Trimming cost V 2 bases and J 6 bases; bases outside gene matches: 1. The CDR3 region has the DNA TGTGCCTGGAGTCTAGCGGGAGGGCCCGGGGAGCTGTTTTTT. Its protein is CAWSLAGGPGELFF.

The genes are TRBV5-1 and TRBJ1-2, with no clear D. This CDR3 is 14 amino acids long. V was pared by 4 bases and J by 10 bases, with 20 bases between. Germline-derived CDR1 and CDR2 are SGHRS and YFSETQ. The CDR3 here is CASSPTRLSNDYTF. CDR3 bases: TGCGCCAGCAGCCCCACTAGGCTGAGTAATGACTACACCTTC.

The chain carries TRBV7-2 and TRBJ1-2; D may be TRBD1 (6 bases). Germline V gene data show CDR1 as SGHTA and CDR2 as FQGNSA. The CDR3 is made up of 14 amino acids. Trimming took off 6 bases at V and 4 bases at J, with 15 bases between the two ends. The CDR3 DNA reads TGTGCCAGCAGTGCCGGGGGGCAGCCCTATGGCTACACCTTC. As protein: CASSAGGQPYGYTF.

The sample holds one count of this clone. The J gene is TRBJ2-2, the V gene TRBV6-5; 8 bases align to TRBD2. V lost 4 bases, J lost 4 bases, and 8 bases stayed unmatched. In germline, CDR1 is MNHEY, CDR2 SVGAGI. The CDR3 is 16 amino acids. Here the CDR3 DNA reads TGTGCCAGCAGTTTCTTAGCGGGATCTCCCACCGGGGAGCTGTTTTTT. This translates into CASSFLAGSPTGELFF.

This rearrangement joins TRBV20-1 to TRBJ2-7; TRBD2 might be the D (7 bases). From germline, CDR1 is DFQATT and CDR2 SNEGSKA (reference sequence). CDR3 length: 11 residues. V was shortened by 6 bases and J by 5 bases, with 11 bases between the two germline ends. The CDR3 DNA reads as TGCAGTGCCGGGGAGGGGGACGAGCAGTACTTC. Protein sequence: CSAGEGDEQYF.

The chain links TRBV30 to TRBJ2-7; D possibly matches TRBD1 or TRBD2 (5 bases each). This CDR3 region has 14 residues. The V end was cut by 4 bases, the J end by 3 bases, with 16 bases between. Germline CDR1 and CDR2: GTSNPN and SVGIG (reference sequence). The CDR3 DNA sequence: TGTGCCTGGACCCTGGGGGTGGGTGACTACGAGCAGTACTTC. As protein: CAWTLGVGDYEQYF.

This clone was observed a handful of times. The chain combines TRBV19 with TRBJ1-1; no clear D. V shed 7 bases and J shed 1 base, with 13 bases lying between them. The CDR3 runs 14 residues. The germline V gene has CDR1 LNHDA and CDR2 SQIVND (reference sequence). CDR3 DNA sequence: TGTGCCAGTACCGCAAGGACGGGGAACACTGAAGCTTTCTTT. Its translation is CASTARTGNTEAFF.

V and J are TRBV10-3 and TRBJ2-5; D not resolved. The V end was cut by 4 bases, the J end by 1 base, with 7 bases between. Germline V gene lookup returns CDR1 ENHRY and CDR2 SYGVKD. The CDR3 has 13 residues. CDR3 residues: CAISGSAQETQYF. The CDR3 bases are TGTGCCATCAGTGGATCAGCCCAAGAGACCCAGTACTTC.

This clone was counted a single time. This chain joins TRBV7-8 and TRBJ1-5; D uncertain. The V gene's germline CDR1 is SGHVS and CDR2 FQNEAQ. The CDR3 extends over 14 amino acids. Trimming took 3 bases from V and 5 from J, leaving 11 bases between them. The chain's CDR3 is CASSFWFGDQPQHF. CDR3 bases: TGTGCCAGCAGCTTTTGGTTTGGGGATCAGCCCCAGCATTTT.

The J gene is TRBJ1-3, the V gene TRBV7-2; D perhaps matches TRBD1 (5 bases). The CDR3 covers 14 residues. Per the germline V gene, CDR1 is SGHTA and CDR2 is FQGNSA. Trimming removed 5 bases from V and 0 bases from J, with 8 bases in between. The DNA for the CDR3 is TGTGCCAGCAGCCTCGGGGGCTCTGGAAACACCATATATTTT. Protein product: CASSLGGSGNTIYF.

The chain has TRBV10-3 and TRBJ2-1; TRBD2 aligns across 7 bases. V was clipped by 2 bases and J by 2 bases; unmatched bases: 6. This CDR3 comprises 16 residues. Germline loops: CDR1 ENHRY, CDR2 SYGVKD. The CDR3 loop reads CAISEVSLAAYNEQFF. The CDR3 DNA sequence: TGTGCCATCAGTGAGGTCTCCCTAGCGGCCTACAATGAGCAGTTCTTC.

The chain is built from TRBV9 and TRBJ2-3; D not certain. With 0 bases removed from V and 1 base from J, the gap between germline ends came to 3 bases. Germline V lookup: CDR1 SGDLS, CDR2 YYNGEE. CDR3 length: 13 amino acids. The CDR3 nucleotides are TGTGCCAGCAGCGTAGACCGCACAGATACGCAGTATTTT. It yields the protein CASSVDRTDTQYF.

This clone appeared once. The CDR3 spells CASARADTEAFF. In DNA form, the CDR3 reads TGCGCCAGCGCCCGGGCGGACACTGAAGCTTTCTTT. The V gene is TRBV10-2, the J gene TRBJ1-1; no definite D call. Germline-derived CDR1 and CDR2 are WSHSY and SAAADI. Trimming cost V 8 bases and J 3 bases, with 10 bases left between them. The CDR3 totals 12 residues.

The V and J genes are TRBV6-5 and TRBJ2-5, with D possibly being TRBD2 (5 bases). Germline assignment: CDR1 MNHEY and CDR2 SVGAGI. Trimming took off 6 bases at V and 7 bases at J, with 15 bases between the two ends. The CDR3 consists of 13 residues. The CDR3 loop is CASREQFRGTQYF. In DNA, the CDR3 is TGTGCCAGCAGGGAACAGTTTCGGGGGACCCAGTACTTC.

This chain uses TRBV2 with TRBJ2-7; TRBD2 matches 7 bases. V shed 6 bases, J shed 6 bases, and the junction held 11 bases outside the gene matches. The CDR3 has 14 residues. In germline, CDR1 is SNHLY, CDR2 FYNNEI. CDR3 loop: CASSPRTRTGEQYF. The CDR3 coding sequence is TGTGCCAGCAGCCCCAGGACTAGAACCGGCGAGCAGTACTTC.

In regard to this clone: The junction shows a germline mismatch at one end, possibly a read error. CDR3 sequence: CASSLSWNQPQHF. The CDR3 coding sequence is TGTGCCAGCAGTTTAAGTTGGAATCAACCCCAGCATTTT. V usage is TRBV27 and J usage is TRBJ1-5; D not resolved. Germline V gene lookup returns CDR1 MNHEY and CDR2 SMNVEV (reference sequence). This CDR3 contains 13 residues.

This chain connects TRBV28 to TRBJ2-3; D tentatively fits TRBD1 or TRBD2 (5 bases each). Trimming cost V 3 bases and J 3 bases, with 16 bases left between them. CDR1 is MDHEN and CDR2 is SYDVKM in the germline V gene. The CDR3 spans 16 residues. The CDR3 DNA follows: TGTGCCAGCAGTTTTAAGGCAGGGAGAGGAACAGATACGCAGTATTTT. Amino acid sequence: CASSFKAGRGTDTQYF. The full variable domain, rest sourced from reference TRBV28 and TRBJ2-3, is DVKVTQSSRYLVKRTGEKVFLECVQDMDHENMFWYRQDPGLGLRLIYFSYDVKMKEKGDIPEGYSVSREKKERFSLILESASTNQTSMYLCASSFKAGRGTDTQYFGPGTRLTVL.

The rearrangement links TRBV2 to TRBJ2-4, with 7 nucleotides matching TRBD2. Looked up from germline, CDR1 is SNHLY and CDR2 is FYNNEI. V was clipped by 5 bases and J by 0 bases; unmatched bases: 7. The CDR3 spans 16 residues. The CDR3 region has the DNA TGTGCCAGCAGTCTCTCAGCGGGACTAGCCAAAAACATTCAGTACTTC. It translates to CASSLSAGLAKNIQYF.

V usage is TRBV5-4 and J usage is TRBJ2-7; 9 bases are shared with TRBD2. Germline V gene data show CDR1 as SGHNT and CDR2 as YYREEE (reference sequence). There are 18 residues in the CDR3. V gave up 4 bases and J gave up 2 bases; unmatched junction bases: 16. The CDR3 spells CASSPDGGGLALPYEQYF. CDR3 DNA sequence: TGTGCCAGCAGCCCCGACGGAGGGGGACTAGCTTTGCCCTACGAGCAGTACTTC.

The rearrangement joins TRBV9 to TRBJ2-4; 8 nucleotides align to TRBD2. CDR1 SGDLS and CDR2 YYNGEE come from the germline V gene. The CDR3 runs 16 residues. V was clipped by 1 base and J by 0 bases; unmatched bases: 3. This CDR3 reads CASSVSLAVAKNIQYF. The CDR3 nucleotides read TGTGCCAGCAGCGTATCACTAGCGGTAGCCAAAAACATTCAGTACTTC. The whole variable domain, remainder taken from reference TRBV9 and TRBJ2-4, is DSGVTQTPKHLITATGQRVTLRCSPRSGDLSVYWYQQSLDQGLQFLIQYYNGEERAKGNILERFSAQQFPDLHSELNLSSLELGDSALYFCASSVSLAVAKNIQYFGAGTRLSVL.

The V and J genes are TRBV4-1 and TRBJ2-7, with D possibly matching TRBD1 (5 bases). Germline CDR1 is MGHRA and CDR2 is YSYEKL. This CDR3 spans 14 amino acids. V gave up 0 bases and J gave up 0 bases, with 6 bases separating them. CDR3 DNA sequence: TGCGCCAGCAGCCAAGACGGACACTCCTACGAGCAGTACTTC. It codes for CASSQDGHSYEQYF.

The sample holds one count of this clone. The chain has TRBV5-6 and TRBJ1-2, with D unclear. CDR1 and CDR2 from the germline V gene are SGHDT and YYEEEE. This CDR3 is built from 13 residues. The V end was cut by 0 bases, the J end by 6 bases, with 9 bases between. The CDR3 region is CASSLDRVDGYTF. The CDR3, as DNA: TGTGCCAGCAGCTTGGATAGGGTGGATGGCTACACCTTC.